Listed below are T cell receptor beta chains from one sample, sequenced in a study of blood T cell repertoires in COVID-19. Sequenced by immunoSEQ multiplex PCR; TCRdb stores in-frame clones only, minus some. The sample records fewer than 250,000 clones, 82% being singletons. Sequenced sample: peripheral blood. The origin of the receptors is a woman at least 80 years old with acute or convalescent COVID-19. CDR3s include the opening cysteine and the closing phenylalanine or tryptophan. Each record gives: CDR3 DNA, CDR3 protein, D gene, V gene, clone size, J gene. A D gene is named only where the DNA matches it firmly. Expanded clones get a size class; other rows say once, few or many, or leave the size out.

TGTGCCAGCACCCAGACAGGGAACAATCAGCCCCAGCATTTT CASTQTGNNQPQHF TRBD1 TRBV28 - TRBJ1-5
TGTGCCAGCAGCCGAAACCTAGCGGGGGCCTACAATGAGCAGTTCTTC CASSRNLAGAYNEQFF TRBD2 TRBV6-2/TRBV6-3 - TRBJ2-1
TGTGCCAGCAGTCTACTCCTCTATGGCTACACCTTC CASSLLLYGYTF - TRBV28 - TRBJ1-2
TGTGCCAGCAGCTTAGGCCTAGCAGGGGTAGCTGAAGCTTTCTTT CASSLGLAGVAEAFF - TRBV7-9 few TRBJ1-1
TGTGCCAGCAGTCTTCCGGGACATTGGGGGGAGACCCAGTACTTC CASSLPGHWGETQYF - TRBV28 few TRBJ2-5
TGTGCCAGCAGCTTATCTAGCGGGAGGGCCGGCACAGATACGCAGTATTTT CASSLSSGRAGTDTQYF TRBD2 TRBV5-4 - TRBJ2-3
TGTGCCAGCAGCTCCCAGGGGAGGGGCACCGGGGAGCTGTTTTTT CASSSQGRGTGELFF - TRBV7-3 - TRBJ2-2
TGCGCCAGCAGCTTGGTCGGGTTTACAACTAATGAAAAACTGTTTTTT CASSLVGFTTNEKLFF - TRBV5-1 - TRBJ1-4
TGTGCCAGCAGCTTCACGGGGGGGGTCGGCTACGAGCAGTACTTC CASSFTGGVGYEQYF TRBD2 TRBV11-2 - TRBJ2-7
TGTGCCAGCAGCCTGTCGAGTTCCACCGGGGAGCTGTTTTTT CASSLSSSTGELFF - TRBV6-2/TRBV6-3 - TRBJ2-2